The clone carrying this T cell receptor (beta chain) has more than one count but fewer than ten. Its cognate antigen is unknown. TCRdb redid the calling of the RT-PCR reads with MiXCR, one entry per CDR3 protein. The sample lists 300,000 to 350,000 distinct CDR3 sequences, around 22% occurring once. This entry belongs to a study of response to subunit inactivated influenza vaccine. The study's findings and limits: The authors offered the suggestion that each seasonal influenza vaccination recruits few new T cells.

V dropped 5 bases and J dropped 1 base, with 9 bases sitting between them. The CDR3 totals 12 residues. The germline CDR1 and CDR2 sequences are SQVTM and ANQGSEA. This clonotype was sampled from a man aged 50 to 75 who received an inactivated influenza vaccine. This sample comprised PBMCs from blood, obtained less than 22 months after vaccination. The gene calls are TRBV29-1 and TRBJ2-7, with D possibly TRBD1 on 6 matching bases. CDR3 in DNA: TGCAGCGTTACAGGGATTTCCTACGAGCAGTACTTC. It encodes CSVTGISYEQYF.